This T cell receptor beta chain originates from a study of shared clonotypes between healthy human individuals (dated by TCRdb to 2020 to 2021). With regard to the full study: The cohort included a few men and a couple of women between 18 and 49 years of age. Different laboratories and diverse techniques were used to prepare libraries and sequence TCR repertoires, to increase sequencing depth and limit assay-specific biases. To estimate repertoire size and how much clonotypes are shared between individuals, the study performed deep sequencing of blood TCR repertoires from a few healthy adults. Leukapheresis yielded between about 0.8 and 8.9 billion PBMCs per donor. For each donor, CD4 naive and CD4 memory were each run on three plates, CD8 naive on two plates, and CD8 memory on one plate. General study outcomes and caveats: Sampling was restricted to blood, and TCR repertoires in tissue are likely to differ from TCR repertoires in blood. Because the study included a small number of donors, the genetic and exposure-history diversity represented was limited. Pairwise subsampling led to the expectation that sequencing depth would affect the degree of clonotype sharing among donors. When several donors were compared, the shared fraction of clonotypes was 5% to 6.5% for naive CD4, approximately 3.3% for naive CD8, 2.3% for memory CD4, and 0.3% to 0.5% for memory CD8. Rarefaction of sorted-subset datasets indicated incomplete sequencing despite the large sequencing depth. Compared with non-shared clonotypes, the clonotypes found in all four sorted-subset donors had higher generation probabilities. Naive subsets generally had larger estimated clonotype richness than memory subsets did.

Using the deep immunoSEQ assay, TCR CDR3 regions were amplified from genomic DNA by multiplex PCR. Extracted genomic DNA from each cell subset was distributed evenly across all wells of several immunoSEQ 96-well plates, and each plate was treated as a replicate. For sorted subsets, each replicate PCR was loaded with about 0.2 ug genomic DNA, equivalent to some 27,000 T cell genomes. Purified libraries were measured with a Qubit 3.0 fluorometer, size-checked on a Bioanalyzer 2100, and measured again with the KAPA Library Quantification kit. Every immunoSEQ 96-well plate was sequenced on a separate single-read 150-cycle Illumina NextSeq 550 flow cell. The source study handled its data this way. Because only junctional sequences without quality scores were contained in the immunoSEQ output, filtering matching that applied to full-length reads could not be performed. To assign V/J genes and CDR3, sequences were annotated against IMGT germline references using PyIR, a Python wrapper for IgBLAST v1.9. Any read was removed if the V/J assignment was weak (E-value above 1e-6), the CDR3 was missing, or the read contained stop codons, out-of-frame junctions, or ambiguous translated residues. V3J clonotypes were defined as sequences sharing an identical inferred V gene, J gene, and CDR3 amino acid sequence. Percentage overlap between repertoires was computed as shared unique clonotypes divided by the size of the smaller repertoire. Three approaches were used to assess repertoire richness: RTK rarefaction, the Chao1 estimator, and Recon v2.1 estimates of unobserved clonotypes. OLGA was used to compute generation probabilities for all TCRbeta clonotypes that the gDNA method yielded from several donors. TCRdb mirrors the immuneACCESS table, restricted to in-frame sequences. Some clones are absent from its copies; in checked studies, under half trace to an unresolved V gene, and the reason for the others is unknown. For V, J and clone size, that table is used; D and trimming come from the DNA. This sample comprises about 2.3 million clones, about 92% of them detected only once. The ten largest clones capture 0.39% of the sample.

Healthy HIV-negative adults with no recently reported acute infections or vaccinations were included as donors. Only Caucasian adults living in Nashville, Tennessee, USA were represented among the donors. Magnetic negative selection was used to enrich CD4+ T cells, after which naive cells were positively selected on CD45RA and the negative fraction became the memory subset. Blood was obtained by leukapheresis, after which PBMCs were separated by Ficoll-Histopaque density gradient centrifugation and cryopreserved in liquid nitrogen vapor phase. Purity and quantity of every magnetically sorted T cell population were checked by analytical flow cytometry. Each sorted fraction had its genomic DNA isolated and then quantified by UV absorbance on a Nanodrop 2000c. V is pruned by 6 bases and J by 2 bases, leaving 25 bases of the junction without a gene match. CDR1 and CDR2 (WNHNN, SYGVQD) derive from the germline V gene (reference sequence). The CDR3 runs 22 amino acids, cysteine and phenylalanine included. Only the CDR3 part of the read is kept: 66 bases, read in frame from the first base.

As to this clone: The antigen it binds to is not known. It has no much larger one-base neighbor in the sample; base qualities were not kept.

This sequence was found in a man between 18 and 35 years old in good health. Some clones in this sample may be carry-over from other donors' samples. The sequencing sample was made of naive CD4+ T cells from PBMCs. This sample's cell subset or site label indicates: CD45RA+ positively selected. The rearrangement combines TRBV10-1 with TRBJ2-1, with 10 bases in between that match TRBD2. The DNA reads as follows: TGCGCCAGCAGCCAGCCGGGACTAGCGCGACCCCGGCTGATACGGGCCTACAATGAGCAGTTCTTC. Its coded protein is CASSQPGLARPRLIRAYNEQFF.